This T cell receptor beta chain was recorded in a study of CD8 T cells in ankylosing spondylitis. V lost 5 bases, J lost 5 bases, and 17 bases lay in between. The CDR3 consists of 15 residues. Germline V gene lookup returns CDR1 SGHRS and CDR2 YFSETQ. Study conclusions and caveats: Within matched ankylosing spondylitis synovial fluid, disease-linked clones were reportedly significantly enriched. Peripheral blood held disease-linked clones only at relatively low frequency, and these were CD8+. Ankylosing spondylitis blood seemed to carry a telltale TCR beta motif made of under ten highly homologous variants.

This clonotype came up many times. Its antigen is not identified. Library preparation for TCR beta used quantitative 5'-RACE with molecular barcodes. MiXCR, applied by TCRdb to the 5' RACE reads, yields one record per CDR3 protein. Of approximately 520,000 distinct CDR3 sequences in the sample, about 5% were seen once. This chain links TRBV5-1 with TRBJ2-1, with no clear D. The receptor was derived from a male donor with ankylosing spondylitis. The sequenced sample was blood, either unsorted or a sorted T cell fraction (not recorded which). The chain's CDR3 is CASSLPSKGDNEQFF. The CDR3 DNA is TGCGCCAGCAGTCTACCTTCTAAGGGTGACAATGAGCAGTTCTTC.